This T cell receptor (beta chain) was retrieved from a study of cytomegalovirus exposure and HLA in healthy donors (dated by TCRdb to 2016 to 2017). Context from the whole study: An earlier analysis of 550 to 700 of the donors reported 250 to 300 Gb of sequence data and 117 million unique TCR beta sequences from about 179 million T cells. Using immunosequencing, the study profiled T cell repertoires from 666 subjects and related those repertoires to cytomegalovirus serostatus. Besides the first cohort of roughly 700 subjects, a separate validation cohort made up of around 120 different subjects was used. Typing coverage differed by locus: A, B, C, DRB1 and DQB1 were typed in about 629-640 donors, DQA1 in around 500, DPA1 in 600 to 610, and DPB1 in 472. To decide whether each TCR beta V gene segment behaved as functional or pseudogenic, an earlier analysis of some 600 of the donors relied on high-throughput TCR beta sequencing. To study patterns of TCR occurrence, a later analysis re-analyzed previously published TCR beta repertoires from hundreds of donors and added high-resolution HLA genotyping. On average, over 200,000 unique TCR beta nucleotide sequences were sequenced per donor among more than 350 genotyped donors of the cohort, with roughly 18% of those sequences being non-productive. The study aimed to test whether signatures of past pathogen exposure could be identified by cataloging public T cell receptors. A later genetic analysis took genome-wide SNP genotypes for about 55% of the 666 donors and used that subset as a discovery cohort. Both class I and class II loci were covered by HLA typing, at four-digit resolution. The later analysis used no new phenotypic data to find candidate immune exposures, relying instead on TCR beta sequences and their occurrence across donors. Donor age, sex, ethnicity and CMV serostatus were collected together with the repertoire data. To predict cytomegalovirus infection status, the study brought together high-throughput TCR immunosequencing, statistical association of individual TCRs with disease status, and machine learning. Among the roughly 380 genotyped donors, 81% belonged to the genetic ancestry cluster associated with self-reported Caucasian donors. Roughly five DR-DQ haplotypes were treated as single units for association and clustering because of strong linkage in the cohort. Approximately 300 gigabases of sequencing data and around 85 million unique TCR sequences made up an early release that covered over 550 HLA-typed donors. All discovery cohort repertoires had been generated on a single sequencing platform.

Libraries came from the immunoSEQ multiplex PCR assay. For the multiplex PCR, a mixture combining 60 forward primers for TCR Vbeta segments and 13 reverse primers for TCR Jbeta segments was used. A multiplex PCR assay on genomic DNA amplified the CDR3 region of rearranged TCR beta genes. Amplified TCR beta libraries were sequenced as 87-base-pair reads on the Illumina HiSeq System. In the authors' own workflow: In a later analysis, tens of millions of unique TCR beta chains were counted across the 650 to 750 repertoires, and around 10 million of these chains were shared by at least two donors. Raw reads were error-corrected and collapsed into unique sequences by a nearest-neighbor algorithm in which closely related sequences were merged to remove PCR and sequencing errors. Alignment of CDR3 sequences to IMGT reference sequences was used to assign V, D and J gene segments. Each retained sequence needed at least a six-nucleotide match to both a V gene segment and a J gene segment. A rearrangement was called productive if the CDR3 had no stop codons and remained in frame with V and J, and every other rearrangement was called non-productive. CDR3 was defined according to IMGT convention as the region running from the second conserved V-encoded cysteine to the conserved J-encoded phenylalanine. The earlier analysis of roughly 590 of the donors excluded any sequence lacking an unambiguous match to a single V gene segment. In an earlier analysis of some 590 of the donors, a V segment was called functional when productive rearrangements were above 56.7%, and segregating when the standard deviation between donors exceeded 5%. A statistical classification framework was built for diagnosing cytomegalovirus status from the catalog of TCR beta chain sequences. A later analysis assigned V and J genes by comparing TCR nucleotide sequences with IMGT/GENE-DB human TR gene sequences. Using the TCRdist pipeline, a later analysis assigned CDR3 sequences along with most-parsimonious VDJ recombination scenarios. A later analysis defined each TCR beta chain by its CDR3 amino acid sequence plus V-gene family, and excluded reads lacking a unique V-gene family. To address suspected cross-contamination and a sequencing artifact, a later analysis removed several hundred highly shared, low-generation-probability nucleotide sequences. In a later analysis, a clonal expansion index was calculated for each public chain from normalized within-repertoire ranks of inferred template counts. In a later analysis, generation probabilities were computed using a VDJ recombination model fitted to out-of-frame rearrangements, and the results were checked against IGoR. In a later analysis, TCR-TCR, TCR-HLA and TCR-CMV co-occurrence was scored with hypergeometric tests, and a repertoire-size bias correction was applied to TCR pairs. To estimate false discovery rates, a later analysis permuted the HLA or CMV assignments 20 times. In a later analysis, co-occurring TCRs were grouped using DBSCAN, and TCRdist sequence similarity was added for clustering within HLA-allele-positive subsets. Repertoires with fewer than 30,000 or more than 120,000 public chains, plus five repertoires with anomalous nucleotide sharing, were excluded from co-occurrence clustering. Not all clones reach the TCRdb copy of this immuneACCESS table, which keeps in-frame sequences only. Checked studies attribute under half of the gap to unresolved V genes and leave the rest unexplained. That table is the source of V, J and clone size, and D and trimming were worked out from the DNA. The sample table holds 170,000 or so clones, of which roughly 79% were seen once. The top ten constitute around 3% of the sample.

The CDR3 contains 15 residues, cysteine and phenylalanine counted. Just the 45-base CDR3 DNA is kept, in frame starting at base 1. Based on the germline V gene, the CDR1 and CDR2 sequences are SGDLS and YYNGEE. V loses 3 bases, J loses 3 bases, and the germline ends lie 13 bases apart. Study-level results and caveats: The presence/absence analyses assumed that sequencing depth was roughly uniform across donors, and that assumption may not be true. Assigning TCR associations to individual alleles was difficult when HLA alleles, especially DR and DQ, strongly co-occurred. Linkage disequilibrium might explain the correlated functional status among segregating V segments, but an unknown experimental factor could not be ruled out. The authors suggested that the approach could potentially be extended to other disease states and immunological phenotypes. The classifier was reported to diagnose cytomegalovirus status with high specificity and sensitivity in both the original cohort and the validation cohort. A further reported finding was that TCR beta sequences accurately predicted the HLA-A and HLA-B alleles for most subjects in the first cohort. According to a later genetic analysis, donors in an Asian-associated ancestry cluster had fewer N-insertions in productive TCRs than the roughly 700-donor mean. While some public TCRs were present in many individuals, most TCR sequences turned up only very rarely across donors. In a later analysis, HLA-associated TCR beta chains were found to be more clonally expanded and to have lower generation probabilities than equally common non-associated chains. A later genetic analysis associated a missense DCLRE1C variant with V-gene and J-gene trimming of TCR beta chains, and an independent cohort replicated the association. Because the 87-base-pair reads could not distinguish some IMGT-functional V segments, including TRBV6-2 and TRBV6-3, those segments were excluded. According to a later analysis, most CMV-associated TCR beta chains appeared to be HLA-restricted, and the HLA associations seemed to be driven largely by CMV exposure. Approximately 16 rarely observed V segments, including chromosome 9 orphons, were excluded from the earlier analysis of approximately 600 of the donors because counts were too low. The only immune exposure information available for the cohort was CMV serostatus. An earlier analysis of roughly 570 of the donors showed that most TCR beta V segments appeared in productive rearrangements either about 90% or about 30% of the time, which broadly matched IMGT annotations. In vitro tests confirmed that a few of the cytomegalovirus-associated TCR beta chains recognize cytomegalovirus antigens. According to a later analysis, parvovirus B19, influenza, CMV and Epstein-Barr virus appeared linked to several top co-occurrence clusters. Because HLA typing was missing for some donors at each locus, association tests included only the typed subset. This cohort had only TCR beta chains sequenced, and the lack of alpha or paired-chain data limited which features could be detected. A cluster of highly shared sequence variants was judged likely to represent a technical artifact of the sequencing pipeline. The study listed around 160 TCR beta chains as associated with cytomegalovirus. Specific HLA alleles were associated with 18,000 or so TCR beta sequences at a false discovery rate of 0.05 in a later analysis. In a later analysis, TCR association rates were found to vary across HLA loci, with the most associated TCRs seen for DRB1 alleles and the fewest for HLA-C alleles.

Remarks on this clone: Its binding antigen is unknown. Base quality data are lacking; no much larger clone is found one base away.

In total, fewer than 750 healthy bone marrow donors made up the cohort. At the time of sampling, all cohort members were nominally healthy, though unrecorded immune exposures were likely present. The donor tested CMV seronegative, placing the donor among the approximately 400 seronegative members of the cohort. Each donor provided a peripheral blood sample, and peripheral blood mononuclear cells were used for TCR beta sequencing. Genomic DNA extraction from the blood cell samples was performed with the Qiagen DNeasy Blood Extraction Kit. Sequences were obtained from PBMCs. The TCR originated in a male donor in good health and CMV-seronegative. Recombination joined TRBV9 with TRBJ2-1, with a tentative D gene TRBD1 over 5 matching bases. The CDR3 amino acid sequence is: CASSARQGVYNEQFF. The DNA is TGTGCCAGCAGCGCTCGTCAGGGCGTCTACAATGAGCAGTTCTTC.